The present entry profiles one T cell receptor beta chain with its context. Its specificity is unknown. When the RNA was reverse transcribed, random hexamers were used with an input of about 0.45 to 1 ug. TCRdb used MiXCR to reprocess the immunoSEQ multiplex PCR reads, holding one entry per CDR3 protein. There are some 140,000 distinct CDR3 sequences in the sample; approximately 95% occur only once, and 0.15% to 0.2% lies in the top ten. This CDR3 comprises 16 residues. Germline V CDR1 and CDR2: SGHVS, FQNEAQ. V was cut by 3 bases and J by 1 base, with 15 bases left in between. These data originate in a study of CD8 T cells in Susac syndrome. TEMRA cells were FACS-enriched and CD8+ and CD4+ T cells negatively isolated. Study results and caveats: Peak Susac CD8+ clonal expansion was seen in TEMRA cells and active patients.

This sequence originates from a human donor with Susac syndrome. The sample consisted of CD8+ T cells from PBMCs. The V call is TRBV7-8, the J call TRBJ1-2; perhaps TRBD1 as D (5 bases). In DNA, the CDR3 is TGTGCCAGCAGCTTCCGGGGCAGGGATAGTAACTATGGCTACACCTTC. Residues: CASSFRGRDSNYGYTF.